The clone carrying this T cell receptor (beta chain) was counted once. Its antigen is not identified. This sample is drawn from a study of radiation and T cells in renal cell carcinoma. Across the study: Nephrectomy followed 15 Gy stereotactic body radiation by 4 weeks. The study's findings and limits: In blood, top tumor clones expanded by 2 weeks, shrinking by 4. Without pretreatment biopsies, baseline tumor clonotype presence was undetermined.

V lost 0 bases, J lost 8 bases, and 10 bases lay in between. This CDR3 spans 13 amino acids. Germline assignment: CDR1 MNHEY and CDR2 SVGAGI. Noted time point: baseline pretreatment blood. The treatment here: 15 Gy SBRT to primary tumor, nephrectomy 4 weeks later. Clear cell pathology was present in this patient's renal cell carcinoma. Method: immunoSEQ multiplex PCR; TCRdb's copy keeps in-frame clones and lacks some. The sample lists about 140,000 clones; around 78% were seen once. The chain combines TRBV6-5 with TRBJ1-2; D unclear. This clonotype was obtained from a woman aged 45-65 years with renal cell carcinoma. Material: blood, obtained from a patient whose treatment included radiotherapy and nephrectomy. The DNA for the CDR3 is TGTGCCAGCAGTTACTCGACTCGAATGGGCTACACCTTC. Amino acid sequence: CASSYSTRMGYTF.